A selection of T cell receptor beta chains follows, all from one sample in a study of T cells in Graves' hyperthyroidism and ophthalmopathy. TCRdb called the multiplex PCR reads again in MiXCR, with one record for every CDR3 protein. The profile shows 500,000 to 600,000 distinct CDR3 sequences, 40% to 55% of them singletons. The specimen sequenced was peripheral blood or thyroid tissue (not recorded which). These TCRs come from a woman aged 18-35 years with Graves' hyperthyroidism. CDR3s include the opening cysteine and the closing phenylalanine or tryptophan. A D gene is named only where the DNA matches it firmly. Size tells how often a clone was seen (once, few, many) or the class of an expanded clone, and some rows leave it out.

CASSQVRGTWEQFF	TGTGCCAGCAGCCAGGTCCGCGGGACTTGGGAGCAGTTCTTC	TRBJ2-1	NA	NA	TRBV7-2	14
CASSPGGVNEQYF	TGTGCCAGCAGCCCGGGGGGAGTAAACGAGCAGTACTTC	TRBJ2-7	NA	TRBD2	TRBV7-3	13
CASSYEIGLNTIYF	TGTGCCAGCAGTTACGAGATCGGATTAAACACCATATATTTT	TRBJ1-3	NA	NA	TRBV6-2/TRBV6-3	14
CSAPGTGGAFEKLFF	TGCAGTGCGCCCGGGACAGGGGGCGCGTTTGAAAAACTGTTTTTT	TRBJ1-4	many	TRBD1	TRBV20-1	15
CASRRGRVREGFF	TGTGCCAGCAGACGCGGACGGGTAAGGGAAGGTTTCTTT	TRBJ1-1	many	NA	TRBV12-3/TRBV12-4	13
CASSKGPVEHTQYF	TGCGCCAGCAGCAAGGGACCTGTGGAGCATACGCAGTATTTT	TRBJ2-3	NA	NA	TRBV7-3	14
CATSETGIHDEQFF	TGTGCCACCAGTGAAACCGGGATCCACGATGAGCAGTTCTTC	TRBJ2-1	many	NA	TRBV24-1	14
CASSINRGLEGYTF	TGTGCCAGTAGTATAAACAGGGGGCTAGAGGGCTACACCTTC	TRBJ1-2	many	TRBD1	TRBV19	14
CASSPQYEGQGLFEQYF	TGTGCCAGCTCACCACAATATGAGGGACAGGGCTTGTTCGAGCAGTACTTC	TRBJ2-7	NA	TRBD1	TRBV7-6	17
CSARLREARYEQYF	TGCAGTGCTAGACTGCGGGAGGCCCGTTACGAGCAGTACTTC	TRBJ2-7	many	TRBD2	TRBV20-1	14
CASVRLEEQYF	TGTGCCAGCGTCCGGCTGGAAGAGCAGTACTTC	TRBJ2-7	many	NA	TRBV7-9	11
CASSLVRDRANTGELFF	TGTGCCAGCAGCTTAGTTCGGGACAGGGCAAACACCGGGGAGCTGTTTTTT	TRBJ2-2	NA	TRBD1	TRBV7-3	17
CSARDSTSRGYTF	TGCAGTGCTAGAGATAGCACATCGCGAGGCTACACCTTC	TRBJ1-2	many	NA	TRBV20-1	13
CASSEARGRLNTEAFF	TGTGCCAGCAGTGAAGCGCGGGGGAGGCTAAACACTGAAGCTTTCTTT	TRBJ1-1	few	NA	TRBV2	16
CASSVRTDTQYF	TGTGCCAGCAGTGTCAGGACAGATACGCAGTATTTT	TRBJ2-3	many	NA	TRBV2	12
CAGRFDRRERLFF	TGTGCCGGCAGATTCGACAGGAGAGAAAGACTGTTTTTT	TRBJ1-4	NA	NA	TRBV2	13
CASSLTPPRTSGNTGELFF	TGTGCCAGCAGCTTAACCCCACCTAGGACTAGCGGGAACACCGGGGAGCTGTTTTTT	TRBJ2-2	many	TRBD2	TRBV7-3	19
CASSLVAGVRSETQYF	TGTGCCAGCAGCTTGGTGGCGGGAGTCCGTTCAGAGACCCAGTACTTC	TRBJ2-5	NA	TRBD2	TRBV5-6	16